This TCR beta chain emerged from a study of molecular identifiers for immune sequencing clone quantification. A single record per CDR3 protein comes from TCRdb applying MiXCR to the PCR reads. The table records tens of thousands of distinct CDR3 sequences, about a fifth of them present only once. This clonotype was detected many times. The CDR3 totals 16 residues. CDR1 is SGHAT, CDR2 FQNNGV, per germline. Trimming left V 1 base short and J 5 bases short, with 17 bases between. The V and J genes are TRBV11-2 and TRBJ2-5; D tentatively fits TRBD1 or TRBD2 (5 bases each). Sample: naive CD8+ T cells from blood, with Jurkat cell RNA spiked in. Subset in this sample: FACS-sorted CD8+CD4-CCR7+CD45RA+ naive T cells. This receptor was obtained from a human donor in good health. Some libraries in this study had Jurkat cell RNA spiked in. Written as DNA, the CDR3 is TGTGCCAGCAGCTTAGCCCGTTACGGGGCTTGGGAGACCCAGTACTTC. Residues: CASSLARYGAWETQYF.